Listed here is a single T cell receptor beta chain. Its specificity is unknown. Produced via immunoSEQ multiplex PCR; TCRdb's table is partial and in-frame only. This sample has about 1.5 million clones, with 98% found just once. These data belong to a study of shared clonotypes between healthy human individuals. Findings and caveats of the study: Only blood samples were collected, and tissue repertoires likely differ.

The CDR3 is 13 amino acids. Germline V CDR1 and CDR2: MNHEY, SVGAGI. V was shortened by 6 bases and J by 4 bases, with 12 bases between the two germline ends. The sequence came from a young man in good health. V usage is TRBV6-5 and J usage is TRBJ1-2, with D tentatively TRBD1 (5 bases). Input material: naive CD4+ T cells sorted from blood. Sample subset: CD45RA+ positively selected. CDR3 bases: TGTGCCAGCAGGACCGGGACGGTCTATGGCTACACCTTC. Translated, it gives CASRTGTVYGYTF.